Given below is one T cell receptor (beta chain) in context. There is no known antigen for this receptor. Within one base of it there is no much larger clone, and no base qualities were kept. Whole blood was collected in K2EDTA tubes by collaborating institutions according to the institutions' own protocols. For TCRbeta analysis, collaborators shipped samples in one of three forms: frozen whole blood, isolated PBMCs, or DNA extracted from either of those sample types. The data are from a study of blood T cell repertoires in COVID-19 (TCRdb year 2020). At the level of the whole study: The collaborator samples originated in the United States, Italy and Spain and spanned the acute and convalescent phases of COVID-19. The prospective study material was composed of cDNA or gDNA derived from T cells, B-cell-depleted T cells, or PBMCs. HLA class I and class II types, where available, came from metadata supplied by the sample provider rather than from assay-based typing. Subjects who had been exposed to COVID-19, were actively infected with it, or had recovered from it provided the deeply sampled blood TCRbeta repertoires that made up the dataset. Samples came from the ongoing ImmuneRACE study (first 160 participants) plus 1,254 subjects from 6 global collaborators. The sample metadata nearly always contained a de-identified subject ID, COVID-19 status, age in years and sex. A freely available public database, intended as a resource for researchers studying the immune response to SARS-CoV-2, is where the repertoires were released.

Study-level results and caveats: Clinical and demographic metadata were provided uncurated, with the amount varying by source and participant.

The immunoSEQ Assay, a bias-controlled multiplex PCR, was used to amplify TCRbeta CDR3 regions from genomic DNA. The authors' pipeline ran thus. Within the assay, amplification of reference gene primers was used to estimate how many nucleated cells each sample contained. Sequence reads were collapsed and filtered to measure the absolute abundance of every unique TCRbeta CDR3 rearrangement. Productive Simpson clonality was computed per sample as the square root of Simpson's diversity index over productive rearrangements. In TCRdb, the immuneACCESS table is reduced to in-frame sequences with V and J assigned. These tables do not hold every clone; where another copy was compared, an unresolved V gene accounts for under half, and the others remain unexplained. The V and J calls and clone size are taken from that table; D and trimming were inferred from the DNA. Here the sample has approximately 200,000 clones; around 90% occur a single time. The ten largest clones capture about 1.5% of the sample.

Reading the germline V gene gives CDR1 MRHNA and CDR2 SNTAGT. CDR3 length: 17 amino acids, cysteine to phenylalanine. Of all the DNA, just the CDR3 is kept, 51 bases in frame from base 1. V lost 0 bases and J lost 8 bases, and the count of bases not matched to a germline gene is 11. This receptor chain uses TRBV6-4 and TRBJ2-1, and TRBD2 aligns with 9 junction nucleotides. The receptor was derived from a man aged 18 to 29 with active or convalescent COVID-19. The sequenced sample consisted of peripheral blood. The encoded CDR3 is CASSDSTVGGRADEQFF. The nucleotide sequence reads as follows: TGTGCCAGCAGTGACTCGACGGTAGGCGGGAGGGCCGATGAGCAGTTCTTC.